The present entry profiles one T cell receptor (beta chain) with its context. The antigen remains unidentified. V lost 8 bases to trimming and J lost 7 bases; unmatched junction nucleotides: 6. The CDR3 consists of 14 residues. Germline V gene lookup returns CDR1 MNHNY and CDR2 SVGAGI (reference sequence). This sample was taken from a study of cytomegalovirus exposure and HLA in healthy donors. Notes on the study in general: In all likelihood, a cluster of highly shared sequence variants was a sequencing artifact. As immune exposure information, only CMV serostatus was available.

Use of 60 Vbeta and 13 Jbeta primers characterized the PCR. Generated by immunoSEQ multiplex PCR, the TCRdb table keeps only in-frame clones and is missing some. Here the sample spans about 140,000 clones, over 60% being singletons. The V gene is TRBV6-6, the J gene TRBJ1-5; 12 positions agree with TRBD1. Sequenced input: PBMCs. The receptor was isolated from a female donor in good health and CMV-seronegative. The CDR3 loop is CASSSGQGAQPQHF. CDR3 nucleotides: TGTGCCAGCTCCTCGGGACAGGGGGCACAGCCCCAGCATTTT.